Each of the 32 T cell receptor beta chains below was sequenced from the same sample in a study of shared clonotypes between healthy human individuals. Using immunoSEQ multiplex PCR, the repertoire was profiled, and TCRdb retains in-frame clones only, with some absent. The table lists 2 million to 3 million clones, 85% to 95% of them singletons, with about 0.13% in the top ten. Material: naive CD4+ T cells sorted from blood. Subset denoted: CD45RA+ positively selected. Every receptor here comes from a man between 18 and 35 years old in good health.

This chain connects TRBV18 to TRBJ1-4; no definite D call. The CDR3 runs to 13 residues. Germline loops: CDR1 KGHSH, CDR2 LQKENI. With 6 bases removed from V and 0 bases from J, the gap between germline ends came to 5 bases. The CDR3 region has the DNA TGTGCCAGCTCGGGAGCAACTAATGAAAAACTGTTTTTT. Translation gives CASSGATNEKLFF.

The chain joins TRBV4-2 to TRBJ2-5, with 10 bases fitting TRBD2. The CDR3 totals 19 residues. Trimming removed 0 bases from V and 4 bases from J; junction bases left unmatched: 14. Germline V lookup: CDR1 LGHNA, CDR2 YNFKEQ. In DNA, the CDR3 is TGTGCCAGCAGCCAAGATTCCCCCCAGCTAGCGGGAGAAGGAGAGACCCAGTACTTC. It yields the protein CASSQDSPQLAGEGETQYF.

The CDR3 DNA reads as TGTGCCAGCGGACAGGGTTGGCGTGAAAAACTGTTTTTT. Translation: CASGQGWREKLFF. This chain connects TRBV6-6 to TRBJ1-4; 8 bases are a match to TRBD1. This CDR3 comprises 13 residues. CDR1 is MNHNY and CDR2 is SVGAGI in the germline V gene (reference sequence). The trim removed 8 bases at V and 7 bases at J, leaving 6 bases unmatched.

In DNA, the CDR3 is TGTGCCAGCAGTCGACTAGCGGGGGGGCAGGAAGGTGAGCAGTTCTTC. This gives the protein CASSRLAGGQEGEQFF. The rearrangement links TRBV27 to TRBJ2-1; 14 bases are shared with TRBD2. Losses at the gene ends were 5 bases for V and 9 bases for J; bases not matched to a gene: 9. The CDR3 loop spans 16 amino acids. The V gene's germline CDR1 is MNHEY and CDR2 SMNVEV (reference sequence).

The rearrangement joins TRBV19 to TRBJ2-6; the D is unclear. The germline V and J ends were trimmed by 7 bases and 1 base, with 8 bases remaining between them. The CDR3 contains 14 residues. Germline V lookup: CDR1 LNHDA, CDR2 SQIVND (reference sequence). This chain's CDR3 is CASTQRSGANVLTF. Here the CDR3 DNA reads TGTGCCAGTACCCAAAGATCTGGGGCCAACGTCCTGACTTTC.

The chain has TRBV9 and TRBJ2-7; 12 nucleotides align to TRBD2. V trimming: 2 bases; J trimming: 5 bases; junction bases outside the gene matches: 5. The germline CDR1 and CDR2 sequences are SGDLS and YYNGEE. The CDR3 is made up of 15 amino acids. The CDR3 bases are TGTGCCAGCAGCGTGACTAGCGGGAGCCCCAACGAGCAGTACTTC. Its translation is CASSVTSGSPNEQYF.

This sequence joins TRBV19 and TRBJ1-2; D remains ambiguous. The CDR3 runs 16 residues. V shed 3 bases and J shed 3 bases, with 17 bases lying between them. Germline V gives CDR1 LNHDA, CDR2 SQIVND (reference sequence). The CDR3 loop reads CASSMEWANPHYGYTF. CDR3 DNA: TGTGCCAGTAGTATGGAGTGGGCCAATCCCCACTATGGCTACACCTTC.

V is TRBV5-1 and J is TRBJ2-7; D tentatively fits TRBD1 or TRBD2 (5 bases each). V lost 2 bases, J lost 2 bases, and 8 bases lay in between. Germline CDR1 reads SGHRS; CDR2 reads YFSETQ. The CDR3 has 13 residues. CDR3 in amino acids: CASSFGATYEQYF. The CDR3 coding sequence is TGCGCCAGCAGCTTCGGGGCAACCTACGAGCAGTACTTC.

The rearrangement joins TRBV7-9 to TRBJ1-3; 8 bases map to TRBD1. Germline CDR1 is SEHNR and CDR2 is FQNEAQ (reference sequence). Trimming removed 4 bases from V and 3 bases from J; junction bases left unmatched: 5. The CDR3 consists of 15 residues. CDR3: CASSSARGLGNTIYF. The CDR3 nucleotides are TGTGCCAGCAGCTCGGCCAGGGGGCTTGGAAACACCATATATTTT.

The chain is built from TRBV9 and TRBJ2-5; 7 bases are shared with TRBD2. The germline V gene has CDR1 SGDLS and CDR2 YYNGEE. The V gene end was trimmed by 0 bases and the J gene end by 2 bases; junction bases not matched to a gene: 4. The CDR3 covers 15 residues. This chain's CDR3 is CASSVVGRVQETQYF. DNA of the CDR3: TGTGCCAGCAGCGTAGTAGGGAGGGTACAAGAGACCCAGTACTTC.

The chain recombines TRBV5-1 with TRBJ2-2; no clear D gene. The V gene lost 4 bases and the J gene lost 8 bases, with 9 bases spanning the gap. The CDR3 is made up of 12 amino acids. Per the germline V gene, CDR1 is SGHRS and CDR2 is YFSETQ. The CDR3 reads CASSRAIGELFF. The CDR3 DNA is TGCGCCAGCAGCAGGGCGATTGGGGAGCTGTTTTTT. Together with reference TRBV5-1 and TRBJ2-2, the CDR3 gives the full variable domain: KAGVTQTPRYLIKTRGQQVTLSCSPISGHRSVSWYQQTPGQGLQFLFEYFSETQRNKGNFPGRFSGRQFSNSRSEMNVSTLELGDSALYLCASSRAIGELFFGEGSRLTVL.

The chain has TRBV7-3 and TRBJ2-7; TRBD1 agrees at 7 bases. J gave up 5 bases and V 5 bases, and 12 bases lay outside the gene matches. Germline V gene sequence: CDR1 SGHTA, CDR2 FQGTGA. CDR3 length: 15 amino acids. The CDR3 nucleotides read TGTGCCAGCAGCCCGACAGGGTGGGATACCCACGAGCAGTACTTC. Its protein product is CASSPTGWDTHEQYF.

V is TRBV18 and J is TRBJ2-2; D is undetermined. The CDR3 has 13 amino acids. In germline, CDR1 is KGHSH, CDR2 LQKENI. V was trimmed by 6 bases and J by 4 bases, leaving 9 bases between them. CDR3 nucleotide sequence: TGTGCCAGCTCCGTGGAGTTCACCGGGGAGCTGTTTTTT. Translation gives CASSVEFTGELFF.

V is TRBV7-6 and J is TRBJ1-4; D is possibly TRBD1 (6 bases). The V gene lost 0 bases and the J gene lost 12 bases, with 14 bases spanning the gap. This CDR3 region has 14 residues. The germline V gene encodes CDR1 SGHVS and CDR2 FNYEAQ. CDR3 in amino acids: CASSLALQGGELFF. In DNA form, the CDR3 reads TGTGCCAGCAGCTTAGCGCTACAGGGAGGGGAACTGTTTTTT.

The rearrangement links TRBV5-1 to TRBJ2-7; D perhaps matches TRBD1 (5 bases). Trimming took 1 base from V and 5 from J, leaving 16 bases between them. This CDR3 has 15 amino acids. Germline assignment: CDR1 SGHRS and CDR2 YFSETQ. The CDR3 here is CASSLPRQGIHEQYF. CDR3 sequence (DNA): TGCGCCAGCAGCTTGCCTCGGCAGGGTATCCACGAGCAGTACTTC.

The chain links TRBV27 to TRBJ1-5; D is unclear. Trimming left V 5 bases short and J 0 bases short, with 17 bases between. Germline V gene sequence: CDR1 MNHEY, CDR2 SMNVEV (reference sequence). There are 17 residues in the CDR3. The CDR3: CASSVSARVYSNQPQHF. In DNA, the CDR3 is TGTGCCAGCAGTGTCTCTGCAAGGGTTTATAGCAATCAGCCCCAGCATTTT.

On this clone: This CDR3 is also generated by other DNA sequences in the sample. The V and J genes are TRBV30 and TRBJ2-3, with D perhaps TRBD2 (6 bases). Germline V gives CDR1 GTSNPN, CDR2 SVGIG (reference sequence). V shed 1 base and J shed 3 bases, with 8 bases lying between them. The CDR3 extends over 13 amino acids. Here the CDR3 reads CAWSDGSTDTQYF. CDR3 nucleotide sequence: TGTGCCTGGAGTGACGGGAGTACAGATACGCAGTATTTT.

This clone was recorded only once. CDR3 coding DNA: TGTGCCAGCAGCTTAGTTACGGCCCACTACAATGAGCAGTTCTTC. This gives the protein CASSLVTAHYNEQFF. The V gene is TRBV7-8, the J gene TRBJ2-1, with D hard to call. This CDR3 comprises 15 residues. The germline gives CDR1 SGHVS, CDR2 FQNEAQ. Between the trimmed V and J ends, which lost 1 base and 3 bases, there was a span of 10 bases.

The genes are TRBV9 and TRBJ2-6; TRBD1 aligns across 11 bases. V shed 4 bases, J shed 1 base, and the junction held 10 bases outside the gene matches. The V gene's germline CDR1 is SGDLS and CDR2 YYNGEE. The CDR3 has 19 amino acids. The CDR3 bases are TGTGCCAGCAGCCCGAGGACAGGGGGCGTTTTGTCTGGGGCCAACGTCCTGACTTTC. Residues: CASSPRTGGVLSGANVLTF.

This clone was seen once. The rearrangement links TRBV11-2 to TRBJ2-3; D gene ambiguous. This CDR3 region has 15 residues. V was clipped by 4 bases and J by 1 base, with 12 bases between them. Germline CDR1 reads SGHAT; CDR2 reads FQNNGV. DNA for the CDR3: TGTGCCAGCAGCTCCTACTTAGGTGGCACAGATACGCAGTATTTT. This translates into CASSSYLGGTDTQYF. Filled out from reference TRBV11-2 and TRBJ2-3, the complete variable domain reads EAGVAQSPRYKIIEKRQSVAFWCNPISGHATLYWYQQILGQGPKLLIQFQNNGVVDDSQLPKDRFSAERLKGVDSTLKIQPAKLEDSAVYLCASSSYLGGTDTQYFGPGTRLTVL.

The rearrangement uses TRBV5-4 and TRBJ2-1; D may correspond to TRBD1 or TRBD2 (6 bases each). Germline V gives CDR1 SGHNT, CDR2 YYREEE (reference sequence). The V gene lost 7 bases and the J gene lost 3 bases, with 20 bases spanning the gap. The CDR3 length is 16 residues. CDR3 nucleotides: TGTGCCAGCTCTCCGTCGGGGGCAGGCGTCTACAATGAGCAGTTCTTC. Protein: CASSPSGAGVYNEQFF.

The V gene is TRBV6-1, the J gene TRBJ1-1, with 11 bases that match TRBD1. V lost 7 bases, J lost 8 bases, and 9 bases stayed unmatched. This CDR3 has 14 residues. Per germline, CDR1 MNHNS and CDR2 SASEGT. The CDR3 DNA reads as TGTGCCAGCACCGGGACAGGGGGAGAGTTGGAAGCTTTCTTT. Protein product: CASTGTGGELEAFF.

CDR3 sequence reads: CASRPGTGGSNYGYTF. The CDR3, as DNA: TGTGCAAGTCGCCCCGGGACAGGGGGTTCGAACTATGGCTACACCTTC. This chain joins TRBV12-2 and TRBJ1-2; the listed D gene, TRBD1, was not tested against the DNA. TRBV12-2 is an annotated pseudogene. The CDR3 totals 16 residues.

The DNA for the CDR3 is TGTGCCAGCTCTCAAGACACTAGCGCTGAGCAGTTCTTC. Translating gives CASSQDTSAEQFF. V gene TRBV18 combines with J gene TRBJ2-1; 7 positions match TRBD2. The CDR3 consists of 13 residues. Germline V gene sequence: CDR1 KGHSH, CDR2 LQKENI. V was pared by 6 bases and J by 9 bases, with 8 bases of the junction left unmatched.

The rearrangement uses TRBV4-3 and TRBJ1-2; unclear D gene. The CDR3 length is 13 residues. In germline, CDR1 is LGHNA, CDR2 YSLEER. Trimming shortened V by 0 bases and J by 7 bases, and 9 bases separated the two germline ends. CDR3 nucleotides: TGCGCCAGCAGCCAAGAACCGGGGAGTGGCTACACCTTC. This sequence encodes CASSQEPGSGYTF.

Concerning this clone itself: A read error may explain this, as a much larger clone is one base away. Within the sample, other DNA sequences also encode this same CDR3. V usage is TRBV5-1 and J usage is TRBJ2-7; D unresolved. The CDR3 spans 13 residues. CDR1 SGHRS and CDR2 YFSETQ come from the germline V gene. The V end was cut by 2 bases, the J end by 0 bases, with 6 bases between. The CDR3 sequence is CASSLDNSYEQYF. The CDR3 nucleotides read TGCGCCAGCAGCTTAGACAACTCCTACGAGCAGTACTTC.

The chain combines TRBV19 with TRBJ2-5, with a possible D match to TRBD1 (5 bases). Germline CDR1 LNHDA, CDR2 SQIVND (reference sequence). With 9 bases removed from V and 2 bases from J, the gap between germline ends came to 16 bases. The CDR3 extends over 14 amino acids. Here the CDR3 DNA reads TGTGCCAGCTCAGAAAGGGGTCGACAAGAGACCCAGTACTTC. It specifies CASSERGRQETQYF.

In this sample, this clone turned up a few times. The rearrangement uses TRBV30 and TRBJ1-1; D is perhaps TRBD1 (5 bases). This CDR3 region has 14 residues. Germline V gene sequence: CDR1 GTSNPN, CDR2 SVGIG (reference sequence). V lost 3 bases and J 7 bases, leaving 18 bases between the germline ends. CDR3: CAWRPIAKGFEAFF. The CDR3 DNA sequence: TGTGCCTGGAGACCAATAGCAAAGGGGTTTGAAGCTTTCTTT.

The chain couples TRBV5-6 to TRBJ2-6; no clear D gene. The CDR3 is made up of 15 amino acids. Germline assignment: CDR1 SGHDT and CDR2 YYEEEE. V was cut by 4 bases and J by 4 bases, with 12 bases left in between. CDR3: CASSLFSTGANVLTF. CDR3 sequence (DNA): TGTGCCAGCAGCCTATTTTCAACCGGGGCCAACGTCCTGACTTTC.

CDR3 sequence reads: CASSQKAGGLSSYNSPLHF. The CDR3 DNA reads as TGTGCCAGCAGCCAGAAGGCAGGGGGTTTAAGCTCCTATAATTCACCCCTCCACTTT. This chain links TRBV14 with TRBJ1-6, with 7 bases lining up with TRBD1. The CDR3 sequence is 19 residues long. Germline values: CDR1 SGHDN, CDR2 FVKESK. Trimming removed 3 bases from V and 0 bases from J; junction bases left unmatched: 11.

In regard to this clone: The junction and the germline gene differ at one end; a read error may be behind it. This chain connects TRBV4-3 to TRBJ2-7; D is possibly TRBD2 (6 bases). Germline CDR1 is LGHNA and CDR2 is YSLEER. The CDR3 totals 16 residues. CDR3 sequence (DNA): TGCGCCAGCAGCCAAGAGTTCTCGGGAGACCCCTATGAGCAGTACTTC. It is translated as CASSQEFSGDPYEQYF.

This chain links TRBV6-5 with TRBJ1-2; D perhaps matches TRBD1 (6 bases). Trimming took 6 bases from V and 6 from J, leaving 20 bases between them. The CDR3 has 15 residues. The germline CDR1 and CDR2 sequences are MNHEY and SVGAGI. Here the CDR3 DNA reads TGTGCCAGCAGCGCACCGGAGAAGGGGGTTAATGGCTACACCTTC. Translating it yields CASSAPEKGVNGYTF.